This TCR beta chain appears in the sequencing data of a study of cytomegalovirus exposure and HLA in healthy donors. Germline CDR1 reads PRHDT; CDR2 reads FYEKMQ (reference sequence). Trimming took off 5 bases at V and 5 bases at J, with 12 bases between the two ends. The CDR3 is made up of 13 amino acids. Primers included in the PCR were 60 Vbeta and 13 Jbeta primers. The data were produced by immunoSEQ multiplex PCR, yet TCRdb's version contains in-frame clones alone and is incomplete. This listing includes 100,000 to 150,000 clones. The receptor was derived from a man aged 35 to 55 in good health and CMV-seronegative. The V call is TRBV13, the J call TRBJ2-5, with a weak D call TRBD2 (5 bases). The sample comprised PBMCs. The CDR3 spells CASSEDSGETQYF. DNA for the CDR3: TGTGCCAGCAGCGAGGACTCCGGGGAGACCCAGTACTTC.